The clone carrying this T cell receptor beta chain was counted between two and nine times. Its target is unknown. CDR3 length equals 11 residues. Germline-derived CDR1 and CDR2 are LGHDT and YNNKEL (reference sequence). The germline V and J ends were trimmed by 5 bases and 13 bases, with 14 bases remaining between them. The data stem from a study of identical twins. Broader study findings: Conclusions relied on cross-sectional statistical analysis, not following the same donors.

TCRdb re-called the 5' RACE reads with MiXCR, one entry per CDR3 protein. The sample lists approximately 680,000 distinct CDR3 sequences, about 7.1% occurring once. These records were also assigned to another study, of yellow fever vaccine responses in identical twins.

The clonotype originates from a woman younger than 35 in good health. Sequenced: PBMCs. The chain carries TRBV3-1 and TRBJ2-5; possible D gene TRBD2, 7 bases. As DNA, the CDR3 is TGTGCCAGCAGCTTCGCGGGGGCCGGGTACTTC. It specifies CASSFAGAGYF.